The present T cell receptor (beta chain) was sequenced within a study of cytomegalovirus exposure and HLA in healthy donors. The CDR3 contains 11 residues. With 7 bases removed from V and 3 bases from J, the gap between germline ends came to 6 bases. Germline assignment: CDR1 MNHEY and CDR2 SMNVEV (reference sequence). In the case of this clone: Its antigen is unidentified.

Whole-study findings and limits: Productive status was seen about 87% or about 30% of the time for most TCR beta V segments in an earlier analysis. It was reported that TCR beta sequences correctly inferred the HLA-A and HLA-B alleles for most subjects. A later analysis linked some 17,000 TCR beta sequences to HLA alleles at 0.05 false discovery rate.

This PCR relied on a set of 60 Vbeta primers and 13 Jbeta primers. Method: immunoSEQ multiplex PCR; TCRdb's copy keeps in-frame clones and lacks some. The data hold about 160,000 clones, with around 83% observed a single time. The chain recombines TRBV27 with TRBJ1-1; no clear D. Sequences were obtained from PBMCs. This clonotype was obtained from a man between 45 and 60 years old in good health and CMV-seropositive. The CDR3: CASKRDTEAFF. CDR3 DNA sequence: TGTGCCAGCAAGAGGGACACTGAAGCTTTCTTT.